The clone carrying this TCR beta chain was seen a single time. Method: immunoSEQ multiplex PCR; TCRdb's copy keeps in-frame clones and lacks some. This sample has approximately 160,000 clones, with approximately 93% found just once. The germline V gene encodes CDR1 SGHNT and CDR2 YENEEA. V shed 4 bases and J shed 6 bases, with 10 bases lying between them. This CDR3 has 13 amino acids. The sample is drawn from a study of T cell responses to AZD1222 COVID-19 vaccine. The sequence was collected from an adult in good health. Sequencing used peripheral blood, obtained on day 0 of AZD1222 vaccination. J is TRBJ1-5 and V is TRBV11-3, with no clear D. CDR3 nucleotides: TGTGCCAGCAGCTCCAACCAAGGTCAGCCCCAGCATTTT. Amino acid sequence: CASSSNQGQPQHF. The full variable domain, completed using reference TRBV11-3 and TRBJ1-5, is EAGVVQSPRYKIIEKKQPVAFWCNPISGHNTLYWYLQNLGQGPELLIRYENEEAVDDSQLPKDRFSAERLKGVDSTLKIQPAELGDSAVYLCASSSNQGQPQHFGDGTRLSIL.